This T cell receptor beta chain was captured by sequencing in a study of neurological immune-mediated disorders. At the level of the study: Among the approximately 35 patients with multiple sclerosis, 31 were relapsing-remitting, while 3 were secondary progressive. Study-wide results and limits: It was the repertoires of 18 of 34 multiple sclerosis patients that phylogenetic grouping placed in one related-CDR3 cluster, which is a possible signature.

Unsorted libraries used 2 million PBMCs kept at -80 degrees C. Ten or more counts support this clonotype. What it binds is not known. Germline V gene lookup returns CDR1 DFQATT and CDR2 SNEGSKA (reference sequence). The CDR3 sequence is 14 residues long. The V and J ends lost 5 bases and 3 bases respectively, with 13 bases between them. TCRdb reprocessed the 5' RACE reads via MiXCR and lists one record per CDR3 protein. Counted here are about 27,000 distinct CDR3 sequences, 2.5% to 4% occurring once; the ten biggest clones make up 7% to 8.5%. The material sequenced was PBMCs. The sequence came from a woman aged 25 to 45 with multiple sclerosis. This chain uses TRBV20-1 with TRBJ1-4, with a weak D call TRBD1 (6 bases). This CDR3 reads CSAYTGISNEKLFF. CDR3 coding DNA: TGCAGTGCTTACACAGGGATTTCTAATGAAAAACTGTTTTTT.